This T cell receptor (beta chain) derives from a study of shared clonotypes between healthy human individuals. All participating donors were Caucasian adults from Nashville, Tennessee. An even split of each subset's genomic DNA across several immunoSEQ plates was performed. Sequenced by immunoSEQ multiplex PCR; TCRdb stores in-frame clones only, minus some. The table lists roughly 1.4 million clones, 98% of them singletons, with about 0.34% in the top ten. Findings of the study overall: The sharing of about 5% of naive CD4 clonotypes was seen across a handful of donors. Estimated richness was generally greater in naive than memory subsets.

As concerns this clone: Its specificity is not known.

This clonotype was obtained from a man younger than 40 in good health. The sequenced sample consisted of naive CD4+ T cells sorted from blood. Subset indicated: CD45RA+ positively selected.

CDR3 bases: TGTGCCAGCAGCCCAGAAATGGGGCGTGGCTACACCTTC. This gives the protein CASSPEMGRGYTF. This chain connects TRBV7-2 to TRBJ1-2, with a tentative D call TRBD1 (5 bases). CDR1 SGHTA and CDR2 FQGNSA come from the germline V gene. This CDR3 spans 13 amino acids. The germline V and J ends were trimmed by 5 bases and 7 bases, with 14 bases remaining between them.